What follows are 22 T cell receptor beta chains derived from one specimen sequenced in a study of blood T cells in healthy people across ages. Primers used in a second PCR of roughly 6 to 12 cycles were a sample-barcoded 5' primer and a J-beta primer mix. MiXCR, run by TCRdb on the 5' RACE reads, gives a single entry per CDR3 protein. This table holds about 650,000 distinct CDR3 sequences, roughly 32% found once. The sequenced sample consisted of blood. The receptors here all came from a woman older than 75 in good health.

This clonotype has only a few counts. V is TRBV29-1 and J is TRBJ1-6; perhaps TRBD1 as D (6 bases). V lost 5 bases to trimming and J lost 7 bases, with 12 bases between them. The CDR3 is 13 amino acids. Germline V gene lookup returns CDR1 SQVTM and CDR2 ANQGSEA. The CDR3 sequence: CSVLDSWNSPLHF. The CDR3 DNA is TGCAGCGTTCTGGACAGCTGGAATTCACCCCTCCACTTT.

This clonotype came up a few times. The J gene is TRBJ1-1, the V gene TRBV20-1, with 7 bases that match TRBD1. The trim removed 1 base at V and 0 bases at J, leaving 5 bases unmatched. The CDR3 runs 15 residues. The germline CDR1 and CDR2 sequences are DFQATT and SNEGSKA (reference sequence). In DNA, the CDR3 is TGCAGTGCTAGAGGAGCGACAGGGTTGAACACTGAAGCTTTCTTT. It codes for CSARGATGLNTEAFF.

There are many counts of this clonotype. The V and J genes are TRBV20-1 and TRBJ1-2; possibly TRBD1 for D (6 bases). Germline CDR1 DFQATT, CDR2 SNEGSKA (reference sequence). CDR3 size: 15 residues. V lost 0 bases, J lost 7 bases, and 18 bases lay in between. The chain's CDR3 is CSAREGYGGLFGYTF. In DNA form, the CDR3 reads TGCAGTGCTAGAGAGGGCTATGGGGGGCTGTTTGGCTACACCTTC.

The chain employs TRBV7-3 and TRBJ2-1, with 9 bases aligning to TRBD1. From germline, CDR1 is SGHTA and CDR2 FQGTGA. The CDR3 consists of 15 residues. The V segment lost 4 bases and the J segment 4 bases; nucleotides outside the gene matches: 5. In DNA, the CDR3 is TGTGCCAGCAGCTCTCAGGGACAGGGATACAATGAGCAGTTCTTC. This translates into CASSSQGQGYNEQFF.

The chain uses TRBV7-2 and TRBJ2-5; the D gene is possibly TRBD2 (6 bases). The DNA end is more similar to TRBJ2-7, so the J call may be wrong. The CDR3 totals 15 residues. Germline V gives CDR1 SGHTA, CDR2 FQGNSA. CDR3 amino acids: CASSFPPEGTYEQYF. Here the CDR3 DNA reads TGTGCCAGCAGCTTCCCTCCGGAGGGAACCTACGAGCAGTACTTC.

As for this clonotype: A read error is possible here, since a much larger clone lies one base away. This chain joins TRBV7-2 and TRBJ2-4; 11 bases agree with TRBD2. The DNA end lines up better with TRBJ2-7; the J call may be wrong. Germline assignment: CDR1 SGHTA and CDR2 FQGNSA. This CDR3 is 15 amino acids long. Here the CDR3 reads CASSETSGTTYEQYF. The CDR3 DNA reads as TGTGCCAGCAGCGAGACTAGCGGGACTACCTACGAGCAGTACTTC.

This clonotype was detected ten times or more. The chain uses TRBV5-6 and TRBJ2-7; the match to TRBD2 covers 9 bases. Looked up from germline, CDR1 is SGHDT and CDR2 is YYEEEE. CDR3 size: 16 residues. Germline trimming cut 4 bases from V and 2 bases from J; bases unmatched to any gene: 10. The CDR3 sequence is CASSAGGARGPYEQYF. CDR3 nucleotides: TGTGCCAGCAGCGCGGGGGGGGCCAGGGGACCCTACGAGCAGTACTTC.

For this clonotype: A much bigger clone sits one base away, suggesting this may be a read error. V usage is TRBV5-1 and J usage is TRBJ2-7; a weak D match, TRBD2 (5 bases). Per the germline V gene, CDR1 is SGHRS and CDR2 is YFSETQ. The CDR3 is 15 residues long. The CDR3 is CARSLAGRDAYEQYF. In DNA form, the CDR3 reads TGCGCCCGCAGCTTGGCGGGCCGGGATGCCTACGAGCAGTACTTC.

This clonotype was seen ten or more times. The rearrangement joins TRBV7-2 to TRBJ2-1; 10 bases match TRBD2. Germline V gives CDR1 SGHTA, CDR2 FQGNSA. The CDR3 spans 20 residues. V lost 5 bases and J lost 2; bases outside the gene matches: 18. The CDR3 nucleotides read TGTGCCAGCAGCCTCCTTGGGGCTAGCGGGGGCCCCCGAGCCTACAATGAGCAGTTCTTC. It specifies CASSLLGASGGPRAYNEQFF.

This chain uses TRBV7-2 with TRBJ2-7; possibly TRBD1 for D (5 bases). Per germline, CDR1 SGHTA and CDR2 FQGNSA. V lost 5 bases, J lost 2 bases, and 19 bases lay in between. The CDR3 consists of 16 residues. CDR3 DNA sequence: TGTGCCAGCAGCACATCAGGGTTCCCCAAGCCCTACGAGCAGTACTTC. As protein: CASSTSGFPKPYEQYF.

The rearrangement links TRBV20-1 to TRBJ1-4, with 7 bases fitting TRBD1. This CDR3 spans 13 amino acids. V lost 5 bases to trimming and J lost 4 bases; unmatched junction nucleotides: 4. Germline CDR1 DFQATT, CDR2 SNEGSKA (reference sequence). In nucleotides, the CDR3 is TGCAGTGCTGAGGACAGGAATAATGAAAAACTGTTTTTT. Amino acids: CSAEDRNNEKLFF.

CDR3 amino acids: CASRAPSNQPQHF. The CDR3 bases are TGTGCCAGCAGGGCCCCGAGCAATCAGCCCCAGCATTTT. V usage is TRBV28 and J usage is TRBJ1-5; D remains unclear. Trimming cost V 6 bases and J 1 base, with 7 bases left between them. The CDR3 runs 13 residues. Germline V gene sequence: CDR1 MDHEN, CDR2 SYDVKM.

The gene calls are TRBV7-9 and TRBJ1-5; possibly TRBD1 for D (5 bases). This CDR3 spans 13 amino acids. Germline loops: CDR1 SEHNR, CDR2 FQNEAQ (reference sequence). V was cut by 4 bases and J by 5 bases, with 9 bases left in between. The CDR3 region has the DNA TGTGCCAGCAGCTCCGGGACCTATCAGCCCCAGCATTTT. This translates into CASSSGTYQPQHF.

About this clonotype itself: Possible read error: a much larger clone is one base away. This chain connects TRBV27 to TRBJ1-2, with 7 nucleotides matching TRBD1. Germline CDR1 and CDR2: MNHEY and SMNVEV (reference sequence). V shed 6 bases and J 1 base; nucleotides not matched to a gene: 8. The CDR3 is 15 amino acids. This CDR3 is CASSPGTALNYGYTF. CDR3 nucleotide sequence: TGTGCCAGCAGCCCCGGGACAGCCCTTAACTATGGCTACACCTTC.

The chain is built from TRBV29-1 and TRBJ1-1; maybe TRBD1 (5 bases). V was trimmed by 7 bases and J by 8 bases, leaving 23 bases between them. Germline values: CDR1 SQVTM, CDR2 ANQGSEA. This CDR3 comprises 14 residues. CDR3 region: CSAGTGTLDSEAFF. The CDR3 DNA sequence: TGCAGCGCCGGTACCGGGACCCTAGATTCGGAAGCTTTCTTT.

J is TRBJ2-5 and V is TRBV12-3 or TRBV12-4; the match to TRBD2 covers 7 bases. The CDR3 loop spans 14 amino acids. J gave up 1 base and V 7 bases, and 6 bases lay outside the gene matches. The CDR3 region has the DNA TGTGCCAGCACCGCGACTAGCCCCCAAGAGACCCAGTACTTC. As protein: CASTATSPQETQYF.

In regard to this clonotype: A much larger clone differs by one base, so this may be a read error. The chain has TRBV4-2 and TRBJ1-1, with TRBD1 matching 8 bases. J was trimmed by 0 bases and V by 4 bases; bases with no gene match: 10. The germline gives CDR1 LGHNA, CDR2 YNFKEQ. The CDR3 totals 17 residues. The chain's CDR3 is CASSREPGGGLNTEAFF. The CDR3, as DNA: TGTGCCAGCAGCCGAGAACCAGGGGGCGGCCTGAACACTGAAGCTTTCTTT.

Notes on this clonotype: This may be a read error, as it is one base from a much larger clone. The chain employs TRBV15 and TRBJ2-1, with a tentative D call TRBD2 (6 bases). The CDR3 extends over 14 amino acids. Looked up from germline, CDR1 is LNHNV and CDR2 is YYDKDF (reference sequence). CDR3 loop: CAASTGTGDNEQFF. The CDR3 DNA follows: TGTGCCGCCAGCACGGGGACGGGGGACAATGAGCAGTTCTTC.

The chain couples TRBV7-6 to TRBJ2-7; no definite D call. This CDR3 contains 15 residues. The germline V gene encodes CDR1 SGHVS and CDR2 FNYEAQ. V was cut by 3 bases and J by 7 bases, with 19 bases left in between. As DNA, the CDR3 is TGTGCCAGCAGCTTGGCACCCAGTGAAGGGCGTGAGCAGTACTTC. It translates to CASSLAPSEGREQYF.

This chain connects TRBV7-2 to TRBJ2-3, with TRBD1 as a possible D gene (5 bases). This CDR3 has 14 residues. Germline V lookup: CDR1 SGHTA, CDR2 FQGNSA. V was clipped by 1 base and J by 5 bases, with 10 bases between them. The CDR3 loop reads CASSLEGKRDTQYF. For the CDR3, the DNA is TGTGCCAGCAGCTTAGAGGGGAAGAGAGATACGCAGTATTTT.

The DNA for the CDR3 is TGCAGCGCCCTAGGGGCAGGGGGCCACTACGAGCAGTACTTC. The encoded protein is CSALGAGGHYEQYF. V and J are TRBV29-1 and TRBJ2-7; TRBD1 agrees at 8 bases. CDR1 and CDR2 from the germline V gene are SQVTM and ANQGSEA. The trim removed 7 bases at V and 3 bases at J, leaving 11 bases unmatched. CDR3 length: 14 residues.

This chain links TRBV20-1 with TRBJ1-2, with unresolved D. The CDR3 loop spans 16 amino acids. Germline CDR1 and CDR2: DFQATT and SNEGSKA (reference sequence). The V and J ends lost 3 bases and 0 bases respectively, with 17 bases between them. This CDR3 reads CSARGLGPAANYGYTF. The CDR3 coding sequence is TGCAGTGCTAGGGGTCTAGGGCCGGCAGCTAACTATGGCTACACCTTC.